Listed below are T cell receptor beta chains from one sample, sequenced in a study of blood T cell repertoires in COVID-19. Repertoires were generated with immunoSEQ multiplex PCR, while TCRdb's copy carries only in-frame clones and drops some. Of roughly 30,000 clones listed, about 87% are singletons. The source material was peripheral blood. The receptors derive from a man in his 70s with acute or convalescent COVID-19. CDR3s include the opening cysteine and the closing phenylalanine or tryptophan. D genes are given only for firm matches. Only some rows state a clone size, as once, few, many or a class for expanded clones.

v_gene,abundance,d_gene,j_gene,CDR3nt,CDR3aa
TRBV4-1,.,.,TRBJ2-1,TGCGCCAGCAGCCAAGACCCCAGCGGGCAGTTCTTC,CASSQDPSGQFF
TRBV7-9,.,.,TRBJ1-2,TGTGCCAGCAGCTTAGCAACAGGTTCTGGCTACACCTTC,CASSLATGSGYTF
TRBV7-2,.,TRBD2,TRBJ2-7,TGTGCCAGCAGCCCCGGGAGGGGGACCTACGAGCAGTACTTC,CASSPGRGTYEQYF
TRBV24-1,.,TRBD1,TRBJ1-3,TGTGCCACCAGTGATTTGGGAGGGGGCGCAATTACTGGAAACACCATATATTTT,CATSDLGGGAITGNTIYF
TRBV13,.,.,TRBJ1-4,TGTGCCAGCAGCCCAGCAGGAGGGCTTAATGAAAAACTGTTTTTT,CASSPAGGLNEKLFF
TRBV7-9,.,TRBD2,TRBJ2-7,TGTGCCAGCAGACCAGCGGGATTCTTGGGGGAGCAGTACTTC,CASRPAGFLGEQYF
TRBV6-4,few,TRBD1,TRBJ1-2,TGTGAGGGGGACAGGTATGGCTACACCTTC,CEGDRYGYTF
TRBV14,few,.,TRBJ2-2,TGTGCCAGCAGCCAAGGATCGACAGTTGGACGTTTCCTCGGGGAGCTGTTTTTT,CASSQGSTVGRFLGELFF
TRBV20-1,.,.,TRBJ2-1,TGCAGTGCTAGCTGGGGACTTCCCCAGTTCTTC,CSASWGLPQFF
TRBV18,.,.,TRBJ2-2,TGTGCCAGCTCACGAGATACTGACAGGACCGGGGAGCTGTTTTTT,CASSRDTDRTGELFF
TRBV29-1,.,.,TRBJ2-1,TGCAGCGTTGGACCCGGTAGGGGGGGCCATGAGCAGTTCTTC,CSVGPGRGGHEQFF
TRBV5-4,.,TRBD2,TRBJ2-3,TGTGCCAGCAGCTTGGGCCCGGGACTAGCGGAGCTGGATACGCAGTATTTT,CASSLGPGLAELDTQYF
TRBV6-2/TRBV6-3,.,.,TRBJ2-1,TGTGCCAGCAGTAACCTTCGCGGCAGCCACAATGAGCAGTTCTTC,CASSNLRGSHNEQFF
TRBV7-2,.,.,TRBJ2-1,TGTGCCAGCAGCCCCCGGGAAAGCCAGCAGTTCTTC,CASSPRESQQFF
TRBV5-6,.,TRBD1,TRBJ1-6,TGTGCCAGCAGAACCGGGACAGGCAGCTCAATTTCACCCCTCCACTTT,CASRTGTGSSISPLHF
TRBV28,.,.,TRBJ1-1,TGTGCCAGCAGTTTTAGAGGCACTGAAGCTTTCTTT,CASSFRGTEAFF
TRBV7-3,few,.,TRBJ2-5,TGTGCCAGCAGCTTATCGGTATTAGAGACCCAGTACTTC,CASSLSVLETQYF
TRBV28,.,.,TRBJ1-3,TGTGCCAGCAGTTTCGCGGGGGTCGACGGAAACACCATATATTTT,CASSFAGVDGNTIYF
TRBV5-1,.,.,TRBJ1-2,TGCGCCAGCAGCTTGGAGCCAGGGGCCCCTGGGGGCTACACCTTC,CASSLEPGAPGGYTF
TRBV7-9,.,TRBD2,TRBJ2-1,TGTGCCAGCAGCTCCTCCCGGACTAGCGGAAATTACAATGAGCAGTTCTTC,CASSSSRTSGNYNEQFF
TRBV7-8,.,TRBD1,TRBJ1-1,TGTGCCAGCAGCCCAGACAGGGTTCAGTACACTGAAGCTTTCTTT,CASSPDRVQYTEAFF
TRBV5-6,.,.,TRBJ2-3,TGTGCCAGCAGCCCAACCACCGGGTTACTTAAGTATTTT,CASSPTTGLLKYF
TRBV30,few,.,TRBJ2-6,TGTGCCTGGAAAAAGGGGGTGGCTGGGGCCAACGTCCTGACTTTC,CAWKKGVAGANVLTF
TRBV19,.,.,TRBJ1-5,TGTGCCAGTAGTGGGACTGTAAATAGCAATCAGCCCCAGCATTTT,CASSGTVNSNQPQHF
TRBV7-9,.,.,TRBJ2-5,TGTGCCAGCAGCTTTGTGGGCCTAAAGACCCAGTACTTC,CASSFVGLKTQYF
TRBV25-1,.,TRBD2,TRBJ2-3,TGTGCCAGCGCCGCTAGCGGTTCTAGCACAGATACGCAGTATTTT,CASAASGSSTDTQYF
TRBV27,.,TRBD1,TRBJ1-2,TGTGCCAGCAGTTCCCGGGACAGGGGGCCGTACACCTTC,CASSSRDRGPYTF
TRBV19,.,TRBD1,TRBJ2-7,TGTGCCACCTCACCGGGGACAGGGAGGTACGAGCAGTACTTC,CATSPGTGRYEQYF
TRBV29-1,once,.,TRBJ1-1,TGCAGCGTTGACCAGGGGCGGATTAACACTGAAGCTTTCTTT,CSVDQGRINTEAFF
TRBV10-3,.,TRBD2,TRBJ2-2,TGTGCCATCACCCCCGGGACTAGCCCCGGGGAGCTGTTTTTT,CAITPGTSPGELFF
TRBV7-2,.,.,TRBJ2-5,TGTGCCAGCAGCTTTTTCCGGGATTCGGAGACCCAGTACTTC,CASSFFRDSETQYF
TRBV5-6,.,.,TRBJ2-4,TGTGCCAGCAGCTTATCTAGCGCAAACATTCAGTACTTC,CASSLSSANIQYF
TRBV16,once,.,TRBJ1-2,TGTGCCAGCAGCCAATCGCGGGGTAGCTATGGCTACACCTTC,CASSQSRGSYGYTF
TRBV5-1,.,.,TRBJ1-5,TGCGCCAGCAGCTTGGGCACAGGGTTGAGTCAGCCCCAGCATTTT,CASSLGTGLSQPQHF
TRBV7-2,.,.,TRBJ1-2,TGTGCCAGCAAGCCACCTATGACAGGCACTGGCTACACCTTC,CASKPPMTGTGYTF
TRBV10-3,once,TRBD2,TRBJ2-7,TGTGCCATCAGTGAGGTGCGGGAGCTCAAGAACGAGCAGTACTTC,CAISEVRELKNEQYF
TRBV6-5,.,.,TRBJ2-6,TGTGCCAGCAGGATCACTGGCTCTGGGGCCAACGTCCTGACTTTC,CASRITGSGANVLTF
TRBV28,.,.,TRBJ1-4,TGTGCCAGATGCGGAATAAATGAAAAACTGTTTTTT,CARCGINEKLFF
TRBV19,.,.,TRBJ1-2,TGTGCCAGTAGCTTTCTGGAGGACTATGGCTACACCTTC,CASSFLEDYGYTF